This T cell receptor (beta chain) derives from a study of blood T cell repertoires in COVID-19. Study at large: Samples came from the United States, Italy and Spain, spanning acute and convalescent COVID-19.

Here immunoSEQ multiplex PCR was the method, and the copy in TCRdb shows in-frame clones only, minus some. The sample lists about 380,000 clones, about 80% occurring once. Remarks on this clone: Other DNA variants within this sample encode the same CDR3.

Germline CDR1 and CDR2: GTSNPN and SVGIG (reference sequence). V was trimmed by 3 bases and J by 6 bases, leaving 6 bases between them. This CDR3 is 11 amino acids long. The chain couples TRBV30 to TRBJ2-1; D is unclear. The clonotype was recovered from a human donor with acute or convalescent COVID-19. The donor label of this sample is uncertain. Specimen: peripheral blood. CDR3 DNA: TGTGCCTGGAGCCTCGGCAATGAGCAGTTCTTC. Translated: CAWSLGNEQFF. The full variable domain, rest sourced from reference TRBV30 and TRBJ2-1, is SQTIHQWPATLVQPVGSPLSLECTVEGTSNPNLYWYRQAAGRGLQLLFYSVGIGQISSEVPQNLSASRPQDRQFILSSKKLLLSDSGFYLCAWSLGNEQFFGPGTRLTVL.